What follows is one T cell receptor (beta chain) and its context. These data belong to a study of blood T cell repertoires in COVID-19. In the study overall: Samples representing acute and convalescent COVID-19 were sourced from the United States, Italy and Spain. T cells, B-cell-depleted T cells, or PBMCs supplied cDNA or gDNA.

TCRdb's table, derived via immunoSEQ multiplex PCR, lists solely in-frame clones and lacks some. The table includes around 120,000 clones, approximately 90% detected once. The V gene's germline CDR1 is ENHRY and CDR2 SYGVKD. J lost 6 bases, V lost 10 bases, and 9 bases had no gene match. The CDR3 spans 13 residues. This chain connects TRBV10-3 to TRBJ1-2; 9 bases fit TRBD1. This receptor was identified in a human donor in a cohort sampled during active COVID-19. The sequencing sample was made of peripheral blood. CDR3 loop: CANWQQGANGYTF. CDR3 coding DNA: TGTGCCAACTGGCAACAGGGGGCTAATGGCTACACCTTC.